The TCR beta chain described here comes from a study of T cell responses to AZD1222 COVID-19 vaccine. Study-wide points: Mostly white British, mostly female donors; authors suggested clonal diversity may be underestimated.

Germline V gene data show CDR1 as SNHLY and CDR2 as FYNNEI. The CDR3 is 16 residues long. Trimming pared 7 bases from V and 2 bases from J, leaving 17 bases between. Profiled with immunoSEQ multiplex PCR; TCRdb holds only in-frame clones, not every one. The sample carries tens of thousands of clones, around nine tenths recorded once. In regard to this clone: As yet, its antigen is unknown.

The rearrangement uses TRBV2 and TRBJ1-4; D gene uncertain. The sample was peripheral blood, taken on day 0 of AZD1222 vaccination. The source is an adult in good health. The CDR3 reads CASTYALMGTNEKLFF. CDR3 in DNA: TGTGCCAGCACGTACGCCCTGATGGGTACTAATGAAAAACTGTTTTTT.